The clone carrying this T cell receptor beta chain has just a few counts. Deletions cut 0 bases from V and 1 base from J, with 10 bases between. The CDR3 consists of 15 residues. Per germline, CDR1 MGHRA and CDR2 YSYEKL. The sample originates from a study of blood T cell repertoires in COVID-19. Repertoires were generated with immunoSEQ multiplex PCR, while TCRdb's copy carries only in-frame clones and drops some. The sample gives roughly 75,000 clones, roughly 70% of which show up once; approximately 2.4% is in the top ten. This chain uses TRBV4-1 with TRBJ2-7, with D possibly TRBD2 on 6 matching bases. Sequencing was carried out using peripheral blood. The source is a human donor with acute or convalescent COVID-19. The donor label of this sample is uncertain. The CDR3 spells CASSQDLSGSYEQYV. Here the CDR3 DNA reads TGCGCCAGCAGCCAAGATCTTAGCGGATCCTACGAGCAGTACGTC.